A selection of T cell receptor beta chains follows, all from one sample in a study of cytomegalovirus exposure and HLA in healthy donors. Using immunoSEQ multiplex PCR, the repertoire was profiled, and TCRdb retains in-frame clones only, with some absent. Of 50,000 to 65,000 clones listed, approximately 89% are singletons. Specimen: PBMCs. Receptor source: a woman aged 18 to 35 in good health and CMV-seronegative. Both conserved end residues are trimmed from each CDR3. Fields, in order: V gene, J gene, CDR3 protein.

TRBV25-1	TRBJ1-2	ASSEYRDYGYT
TRBV19	TRBJ1-2	ASSPQQTYGYT
TRBV2	TRBJ2-1	ASIPRGGQSNEQF
TRBV5-5	TRBJ1-5	ASSLAPDINQPQH
TRBV19	TRBJ2-4	ASKPGLAENIQY
TRBV6-1	TRBJ2-2	ASSELAGGTGELF
TRBV2	TRBJ2-5	ASREETSPKTQY
TRBV5-1	TRBJ2-3	ASSLAGGGTDTQY
TRBV13	TRBJ2-3	ASSSRLATDTDTQY
TRBV11-2	TRBJ2-5	ASSLAFITGETQY
TRBV5-6	TRBJ2-3	ASRNEATDTQY
TRBV18	TRBJ1-2	ASSLLDRDYGYT
TRBV30	TRBJ2-1	AWKAGVGAYNEQF
TRBV4-2	TRBJ1-2	ASSQDPGRHYGYT
TRBV4-2	TRBJ2-6	ASSQDWGGSGANVLT
TRBV2	TRBJ2-1	ASKQREGSYNEQF
TRBV30	TRBJ1-2	AWSVGGNIAYGYT
TRBV7-6	TRBJ2-1	ASSGTGVDNEQF
TRBV5-4	TRBJ2-7	ASSSGLTRPHEQY
TRBV6-1	TRBJ2-7	ASSGHGYEQY
TRBV4-2	TRBJ2-7	ASSQYGGGTSSTYEQY